This T cell receptor (beta chain) comes out of a study of blood T cell repertoires in COVID-19. The V segment lost 7 bases and the J segment 0 bases; nucleotides outside the gene matches: 5. The CDR3 spans 16 residues. Germline V gives CDR1 MDHEN, CDR2 SYDVKM. Data came from immunoSEQ multiplex PCR; TCRdb stores just in-frame clones and leaves some out. The data show about 270,000 clones, about 86% seen once. The specimen sequenced was peripheral blood. This sequence was found in an elderly man with acute or convalescent COVID-19. The chain uses TRBV28 and TRBJ2-2, with 10 bases matching TRBD1. CDR3: CASKWDRGANTGELFF. In DNA form, the CDR3 reads TGTGCCAGCAAATGGGACAGGGGCGCGAACACCGGGGAGCTGTTTTTT.